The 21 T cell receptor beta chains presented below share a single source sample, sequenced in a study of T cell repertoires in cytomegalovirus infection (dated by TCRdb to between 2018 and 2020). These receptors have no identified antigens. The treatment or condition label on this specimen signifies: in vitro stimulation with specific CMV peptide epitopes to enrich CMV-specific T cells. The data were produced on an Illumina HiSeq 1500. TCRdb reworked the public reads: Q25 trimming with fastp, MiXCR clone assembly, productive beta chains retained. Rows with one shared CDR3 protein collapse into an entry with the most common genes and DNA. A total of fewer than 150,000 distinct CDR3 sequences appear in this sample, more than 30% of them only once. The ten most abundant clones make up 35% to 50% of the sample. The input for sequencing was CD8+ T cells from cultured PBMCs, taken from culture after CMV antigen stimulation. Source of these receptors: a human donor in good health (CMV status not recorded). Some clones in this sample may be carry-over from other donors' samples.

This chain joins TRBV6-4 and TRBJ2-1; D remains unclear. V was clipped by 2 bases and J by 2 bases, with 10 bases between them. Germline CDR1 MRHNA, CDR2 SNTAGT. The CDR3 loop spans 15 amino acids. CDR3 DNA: TGTGCCAGCAGTGACCTGGGGTTTCCCTACAATGAGCAGTTCTTC. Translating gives CASSDLGFPYNEQFF.

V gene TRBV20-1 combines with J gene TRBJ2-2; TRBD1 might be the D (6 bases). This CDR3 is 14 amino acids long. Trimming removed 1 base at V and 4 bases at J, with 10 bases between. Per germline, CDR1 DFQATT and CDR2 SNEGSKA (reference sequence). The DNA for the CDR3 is TGCAGTGCTAGAGCGGGACACAGCACCGGGGAGCTGTTTTTT. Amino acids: CSARAGHSTGELFF.

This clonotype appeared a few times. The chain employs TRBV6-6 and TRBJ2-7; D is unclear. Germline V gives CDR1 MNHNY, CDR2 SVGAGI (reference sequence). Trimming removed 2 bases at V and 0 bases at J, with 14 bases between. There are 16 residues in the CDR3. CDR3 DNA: TGTGCCAGCAGTTACCTCGACGATTCGTACTCCTACGAGCAGTACTTC. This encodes CASSYLDDSYSYEQYF.

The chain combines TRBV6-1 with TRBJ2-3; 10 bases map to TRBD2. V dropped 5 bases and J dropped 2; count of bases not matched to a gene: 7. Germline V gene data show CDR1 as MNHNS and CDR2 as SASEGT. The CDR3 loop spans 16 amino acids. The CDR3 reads CASSPGTSDNTDTQYF. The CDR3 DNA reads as TGTGCCAGCAGTCCTGGGACTAGCGACAACACAGATACGCAGTATTTT.

CDR3 in DNA: TGTGCCAGCAGTTTAATGGGACCTGAAACCTACAATGAGCAGTTCTTC. This encodes CASSLMGPETYNEQFF. This chain connects TRBV27 to TRBJ2-1; D is tentatively TRBD1 or TRBD2 (5 bases each). The CDR3 is 16 residues long. Trimming removed 2 bases at V and 2 bases at J, with 13 bases between. CDR1 and CDR2 (germline): MNHEY, SMNVEV (reference sequence).

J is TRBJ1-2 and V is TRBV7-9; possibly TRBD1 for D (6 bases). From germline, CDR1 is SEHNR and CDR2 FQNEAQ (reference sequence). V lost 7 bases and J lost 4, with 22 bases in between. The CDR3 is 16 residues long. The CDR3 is CASNRPSETGAYGYTF. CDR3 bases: TGTGCCAGCAACCGACCGTCCGAGACAGGCGCCTATGGCTACACCTTC.

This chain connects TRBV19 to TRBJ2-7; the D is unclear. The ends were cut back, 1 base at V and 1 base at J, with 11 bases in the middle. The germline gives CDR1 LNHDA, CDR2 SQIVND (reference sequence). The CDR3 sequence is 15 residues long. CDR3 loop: CASSIVHSPSYEQYF. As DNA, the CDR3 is TGTGCCAGTAGTATAGTCCACAGCCCTTCCTACGAGCAGTACTTC.

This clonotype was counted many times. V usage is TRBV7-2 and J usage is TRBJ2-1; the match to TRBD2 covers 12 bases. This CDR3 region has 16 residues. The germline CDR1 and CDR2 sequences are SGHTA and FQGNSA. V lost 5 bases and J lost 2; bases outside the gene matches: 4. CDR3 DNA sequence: TGTGCCAGCAGCCGACTAGCGGGGGCACCCTACAATGAGCAGTTCTTC. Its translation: CASSRLAGAPYNEQFF.

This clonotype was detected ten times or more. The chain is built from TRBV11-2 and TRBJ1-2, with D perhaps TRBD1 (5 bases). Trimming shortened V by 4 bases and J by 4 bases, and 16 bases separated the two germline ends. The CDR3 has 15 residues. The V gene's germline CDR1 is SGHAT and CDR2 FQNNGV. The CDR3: CASSWGGGSPYGYTF. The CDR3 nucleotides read TGTGCCAGCAGCTGGGGGGGGGGTTCTCCCTATGGCTACACCTTC.

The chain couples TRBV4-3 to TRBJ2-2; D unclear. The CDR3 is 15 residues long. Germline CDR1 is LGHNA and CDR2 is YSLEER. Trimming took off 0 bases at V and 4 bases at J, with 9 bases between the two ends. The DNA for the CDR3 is TGCGCCAGCAGCCAAGATCAGACAAGCACCGGGGAGCTGTTTTTT. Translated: CASSQDQTSTGELFF.

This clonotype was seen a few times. CDR3 nucleotide sequence: TGTGCCAGCAGTCAGGACTCAATCGTAACAACTGAAGCTTTCTTT. Translated: CASSQDSIVTTEAFF. V and J are TRBV12-3 or TRBV12-4 and TRBJ1-1; the D is unclear. Trimming pared 5 bases from V and 5 bases from J, leaving 18 bases between. CDR3 length: 15 residues.

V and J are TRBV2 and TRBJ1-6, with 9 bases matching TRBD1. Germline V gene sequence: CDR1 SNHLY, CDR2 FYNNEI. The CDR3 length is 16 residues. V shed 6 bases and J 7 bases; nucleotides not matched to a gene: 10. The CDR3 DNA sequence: TGTGCCAGCAGGAGGAATCTCGGGACAGGGAATTCACCCCTCCACTTT. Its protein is CASRRNLGTGNSPLHF.

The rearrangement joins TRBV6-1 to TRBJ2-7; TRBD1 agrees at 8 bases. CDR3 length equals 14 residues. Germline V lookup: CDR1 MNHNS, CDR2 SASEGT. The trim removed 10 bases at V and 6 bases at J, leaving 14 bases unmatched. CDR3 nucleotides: TGTGCCACCGCAGCCAAGGACAGGGTGGGCGAGCAGTACTTC. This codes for CATAAKDRVGEQYF.

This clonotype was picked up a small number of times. CDR3 nucleotide sequence: TGTGCCAGCAGCTTACAGGGGGTAGATACGCAGTATTTT. Its translation: CASSLQGVDTQYF. V usage is TRBV5-6 and J usage is TRBJ2-3, with 8 positions matching TRBD1. Germline CDR1 reads SGHDT; CDR2 reads YYEEEE. V lost 2 bases and J lost 5; bases outside the gene matches: 1. The CDR3 runs 13 residues.

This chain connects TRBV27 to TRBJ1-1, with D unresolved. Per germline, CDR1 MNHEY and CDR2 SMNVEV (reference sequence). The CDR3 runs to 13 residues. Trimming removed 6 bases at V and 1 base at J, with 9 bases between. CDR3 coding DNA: TGTGCCAGCAGCCATACAGAGAACACTGAAGCTTTCTTT. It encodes CASSHTENTEAFF.

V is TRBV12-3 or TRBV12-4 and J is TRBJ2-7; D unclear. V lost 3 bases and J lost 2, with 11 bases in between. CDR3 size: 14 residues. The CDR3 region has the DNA TGTGCCAGCAGTTTTTTAGAGCCCCCCTACGAGCAGTACTTC. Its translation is CASSFLEPPYEQYF.

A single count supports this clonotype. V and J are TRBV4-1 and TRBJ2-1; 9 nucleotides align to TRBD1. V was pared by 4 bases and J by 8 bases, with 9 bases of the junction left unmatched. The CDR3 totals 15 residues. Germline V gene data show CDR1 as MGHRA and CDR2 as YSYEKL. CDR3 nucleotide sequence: TGCGCCAGCAGCCCCTCCCGGGACAGGGCACATGAGCAGTTCTTC. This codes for CASSPSRDRAHEQFF.

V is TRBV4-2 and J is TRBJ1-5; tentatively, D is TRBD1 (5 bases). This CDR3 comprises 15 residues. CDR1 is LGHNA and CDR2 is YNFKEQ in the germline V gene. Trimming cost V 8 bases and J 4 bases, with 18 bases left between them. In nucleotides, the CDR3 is TGTGCCAGCCAGCTAGGTACAGGAGGAAATCAGCCCCAGCATTTT. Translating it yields CASQLGTGGNQPQHF.

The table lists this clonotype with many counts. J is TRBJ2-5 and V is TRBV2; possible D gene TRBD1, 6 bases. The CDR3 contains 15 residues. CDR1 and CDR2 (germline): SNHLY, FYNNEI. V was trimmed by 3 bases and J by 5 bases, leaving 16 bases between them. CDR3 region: CASSDGGRRWETQYF. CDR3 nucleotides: TGTGCCAGCAGTGATGGGGGCAGAAGATGGGAGACCCAGTACTTC. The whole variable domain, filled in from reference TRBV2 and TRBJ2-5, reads EPEVTQTPSHQVTQMGQEVILRCVPISNHLYFYWYRQILGQKVEFLVSFYNNEISEKSEIFDDQFSVERPDGSNFTLKIRSTKLEDSAMYFCASSDGGRRWETQYFGPGTRLLVL.

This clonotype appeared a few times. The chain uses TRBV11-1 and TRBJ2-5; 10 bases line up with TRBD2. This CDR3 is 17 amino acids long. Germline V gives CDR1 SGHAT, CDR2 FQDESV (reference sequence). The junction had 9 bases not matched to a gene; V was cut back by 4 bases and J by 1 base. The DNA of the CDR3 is TGTGCCAGCAGCTCAGGCGGGACTAGCGTACCCCAAGAGACCCAGTACTTC. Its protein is CASSSGGTSVPQETQYF.

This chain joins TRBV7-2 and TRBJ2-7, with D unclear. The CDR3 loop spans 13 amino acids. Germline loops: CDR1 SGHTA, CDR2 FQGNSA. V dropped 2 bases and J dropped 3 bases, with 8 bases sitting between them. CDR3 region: CASSLWSNYEQYF. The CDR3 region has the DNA TGTGCCAGCAGCTTATGGTCGAACTACGAGCAGTACTTC.